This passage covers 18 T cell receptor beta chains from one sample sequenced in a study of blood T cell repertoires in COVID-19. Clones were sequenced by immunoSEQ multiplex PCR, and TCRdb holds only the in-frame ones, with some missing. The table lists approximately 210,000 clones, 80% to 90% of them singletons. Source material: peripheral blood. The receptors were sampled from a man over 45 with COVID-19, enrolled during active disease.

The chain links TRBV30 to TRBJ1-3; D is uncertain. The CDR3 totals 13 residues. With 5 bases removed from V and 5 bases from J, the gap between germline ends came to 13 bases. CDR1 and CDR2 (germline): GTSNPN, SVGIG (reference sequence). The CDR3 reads CAWALGGRNTIYF. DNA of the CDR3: TGTGCCTGGGCCCTTGGAGGAAGAAACACCATATATTTT.

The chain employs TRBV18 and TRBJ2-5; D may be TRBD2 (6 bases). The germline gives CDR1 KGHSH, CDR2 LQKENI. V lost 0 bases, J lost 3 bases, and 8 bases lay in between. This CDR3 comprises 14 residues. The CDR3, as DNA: TGTGCCAGCTCACCACCCGGGACTGAAGAGACCCAGTACTTC. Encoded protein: CASSPPGTEETQYF.

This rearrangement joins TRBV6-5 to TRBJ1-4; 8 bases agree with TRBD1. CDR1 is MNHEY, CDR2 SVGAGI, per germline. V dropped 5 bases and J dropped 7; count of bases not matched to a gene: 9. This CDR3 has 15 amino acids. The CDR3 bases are TGTGCCAGCAGTCCGGGACAGGCGCGGCGTGAAAAACTGTTTTTT. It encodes CASSPGQARREKLFF.

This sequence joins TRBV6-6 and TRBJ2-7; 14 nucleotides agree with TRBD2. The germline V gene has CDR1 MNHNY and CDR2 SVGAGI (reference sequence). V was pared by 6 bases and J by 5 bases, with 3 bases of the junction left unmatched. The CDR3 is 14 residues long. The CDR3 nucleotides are TGTGCCAGCAGCTGGACTAGCGGGAGGAACGAGCAGTACTTC. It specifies CASSWTSGRNEQYF.

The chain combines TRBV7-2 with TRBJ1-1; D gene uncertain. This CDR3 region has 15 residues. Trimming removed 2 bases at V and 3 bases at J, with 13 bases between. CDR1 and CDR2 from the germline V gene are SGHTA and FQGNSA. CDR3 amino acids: CASSLTFGSDTEAFF. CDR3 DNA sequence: TGTGCCAGCAGCTTAACTTTCGGGTCGGACACTGAAGCTTTCTTT.

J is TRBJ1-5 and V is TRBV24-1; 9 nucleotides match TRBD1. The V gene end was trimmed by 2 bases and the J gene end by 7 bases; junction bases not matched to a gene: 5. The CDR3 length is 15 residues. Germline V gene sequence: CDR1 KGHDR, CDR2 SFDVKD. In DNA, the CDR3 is TGTGCCACCAGTGATTCGGGACAGGGACACCAGCCCCAGCATTTT. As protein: CATSDSGQGHQPQHF.

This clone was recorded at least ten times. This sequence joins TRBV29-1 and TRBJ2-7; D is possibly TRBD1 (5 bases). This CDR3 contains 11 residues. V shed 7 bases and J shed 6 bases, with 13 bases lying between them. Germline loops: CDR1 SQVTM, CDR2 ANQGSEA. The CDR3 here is CSGITGAEQYF. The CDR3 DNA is TGCAGCGGGATAACAGGAGCCGAGCAGTACTTC.

In DNA form, the CDR3 reads TGTGCCAGCAGCTCCCTAGCGGCAAAGGGCACAGATACGCAGTATTTT. Its translation is CASSSLAAKGTDTQYF. The J gene is TRBJ2-3, the V gene TRBV5-6, with TRBD2 matching over 7 bases. This CDR3 contains 16 residues. V was pared by 3 bases and J by 1 base, with 8 bases of the junction left unmatched. Germline V lookup: CDR1 SGHDT, CDR2 YYEEEE.

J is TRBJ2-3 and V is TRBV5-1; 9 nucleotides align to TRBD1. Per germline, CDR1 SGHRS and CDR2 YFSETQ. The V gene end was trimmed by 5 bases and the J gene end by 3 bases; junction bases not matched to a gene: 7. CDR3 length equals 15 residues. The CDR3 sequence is CASRRNGQGTDTQYF. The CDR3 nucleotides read TGCGCCAGCAGACGGAACGGACAGGGGACAGATACGCAGTATTTT.

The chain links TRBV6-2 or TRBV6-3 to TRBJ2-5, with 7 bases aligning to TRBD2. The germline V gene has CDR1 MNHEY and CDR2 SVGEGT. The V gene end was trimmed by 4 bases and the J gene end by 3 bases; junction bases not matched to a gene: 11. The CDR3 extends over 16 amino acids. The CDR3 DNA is TGTGCCAGCAGTTCGGGGTTGTGGGGGGGGAAAGAGACCCAGTACTTC. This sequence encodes CASSSGLWGGKETQYF.

This CDR3 reads CASSLGDNDSPLHF. CDR3 nucleotide sequence: TGTGCCAGCAGCTTAGGGGACAATGATTCACCCCTCCACTTT. V gene TRBV7-2 combines with J gene TRBJ1-6; tentatively, D is TRBD1 (6 bases). The germline CDR1 and CDR2 sequences are SGHTA and FQGNSA. V lost 1 base to trimming and J lost 8 bases, with 9 bases between them. This CDR3 region has 14 residues.

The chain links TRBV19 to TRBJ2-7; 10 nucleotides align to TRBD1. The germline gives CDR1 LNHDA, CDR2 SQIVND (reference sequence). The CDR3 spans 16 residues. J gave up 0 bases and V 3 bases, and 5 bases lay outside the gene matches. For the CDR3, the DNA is TGTGCCAGTAGTATCTCGGGACAGGGGAGCTCCTACGAGCAGTACTTC. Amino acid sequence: CASSISGQGSSYEQYF.

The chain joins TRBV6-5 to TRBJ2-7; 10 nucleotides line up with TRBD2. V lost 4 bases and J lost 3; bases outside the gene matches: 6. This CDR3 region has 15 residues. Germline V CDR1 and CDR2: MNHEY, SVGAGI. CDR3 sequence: CASSFWASGSYEQYF. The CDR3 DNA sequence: TGTGCCAGCAGTTTTTGGGCTAGCGGGAGCTACGAGCAGTACTTC.

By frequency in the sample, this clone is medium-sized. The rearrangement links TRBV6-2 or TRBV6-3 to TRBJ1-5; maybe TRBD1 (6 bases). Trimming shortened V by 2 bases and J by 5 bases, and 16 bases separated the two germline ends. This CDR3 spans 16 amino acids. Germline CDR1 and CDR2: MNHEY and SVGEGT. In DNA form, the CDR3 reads TGTGCCAGCAGTTACACCGGGACACAGAAGGATCAGCCCCAGCATTTT. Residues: CASSYTGTQKDQPQHF.

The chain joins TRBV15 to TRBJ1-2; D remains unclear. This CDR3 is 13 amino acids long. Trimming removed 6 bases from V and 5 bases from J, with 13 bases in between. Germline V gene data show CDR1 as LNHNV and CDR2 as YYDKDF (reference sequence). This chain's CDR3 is CATSRRDRYGYTF. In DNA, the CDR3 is TGTGCCACCAGTCGGCGGGATAGGTATGGCTACACCTTC.

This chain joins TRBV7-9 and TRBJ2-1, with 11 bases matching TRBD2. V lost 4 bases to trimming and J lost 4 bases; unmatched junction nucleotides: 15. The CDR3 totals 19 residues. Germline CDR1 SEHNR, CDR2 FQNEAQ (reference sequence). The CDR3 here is CASSSFGAASSGGYNEQFF. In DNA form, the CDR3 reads TGTGCCAGCAGCTCCTTCGGGGCGGCTTCTAGCGGGGGGTACAATGAGCAGTTCTTC. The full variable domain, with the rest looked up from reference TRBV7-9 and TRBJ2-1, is DTGVSQNPRHKITKRGQNVTFRCDPISEHNRLYWYRQTLGQGPEFLTYFQNEAQLEKSRLLSDRFSAERPKGSFSTLEIQRTEQGDSAMYLCASSSFGAASSGGYNEQFFGPGTRLTVL.

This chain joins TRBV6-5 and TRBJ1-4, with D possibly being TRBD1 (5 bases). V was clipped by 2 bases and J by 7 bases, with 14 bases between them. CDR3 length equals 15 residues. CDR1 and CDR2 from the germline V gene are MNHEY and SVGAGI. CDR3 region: CASSYGRGWGEKLFF. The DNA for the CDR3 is TGTGCCAGCAGTTACGGAAGGGGTTGGGGTGAAAAACTGTTTTTT.

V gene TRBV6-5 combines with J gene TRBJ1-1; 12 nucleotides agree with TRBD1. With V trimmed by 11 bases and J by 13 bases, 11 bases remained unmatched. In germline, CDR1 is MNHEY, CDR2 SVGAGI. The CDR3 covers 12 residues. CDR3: CADRDRGRVVFF. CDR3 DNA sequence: TGTGCCGATAGGGACAGGGGGCGGGTGGTTTTCTTT.